The 19 T cell receptor beta chains in this list originate from one sample, sequenced in a study of T cell repertoires in cytomegalovirus infection. From the reads, TCRdb called clonotypes with MiXCR, one entry per CDR3 protein. The table shows about 490,000 distinct CDR3 sequences, with about 17% occurring only once. Sequenced sample: CD8+ T cells from PBMCs. The receptors originated from a human donor in good health (CMV status not recorded). Some clones in this sample may be carry-over from other donors' samples.

Only a few counts were recorded for this clonotype. The chain has TRBV6-1 and TRBJ2-7; 13 nucleotides agree with TRBD2. With V trimmed by 5 bases and J by 3 bases, 13 bases remained unmatched. The CDR3 length is 18 residues. Per the germline V gene, CDR1 is MNHNS and CDR2 is SASEGT. CDR3 DNA: TGTGCCAGCAGTTACACGGGCATGACTAGCGGGAGGCGCTACGAGCAGTACTTC. Translation: CASSYTGMTSGRRYEQYF.

This clonotype turned up a few times. The chain uses TRBV4-3 and TRBJ2-7, with unresolved D. The ends were cut back, 4 bases at V and 3 bases at J, with 10 bases in the middle. CDR1 is LGHNA, CDR2 YSLEER, per germline. This CDR3 contains 13 residues. The CDR3 here is CASSPGWDYEQYF. The CDR3 nucleotides are TGCGCCAGCAGCCCAGGATGGGACTACGAGCAGTACTTC.

The J gene is TRBJ2-5, the V gene TRBV15, with D possibly TRBD1 on 5 matching bases. Germline V gene data show CDR1 as LNHNV and CDR2 as YYDKDF (reference sequence). Deletions cut 3 bases from V and 2 bases from J, with 19 bases between. The CDR3 runs 17 residues. CDR3 region: CATSSGDLGARQETQYF. The DNA for the CDR3 is TGTGCCACCAGCAGTGGCGACCTTGGGGCTAGACAAGAGACCCAGTACTTC. Combining the CDR3 with reference TRBV15 and TRBJ2-5 gives the whole variable domain DAMVIQNPRYQVTQFGKPVTLSCSQTLNHNVMYWYQQKSSQAPKLLFHYYDKDFNNEADTPDNFQSRRPNTSFCFLDIRSPGLGDTAMYLCATSSGDLGARQETQYFGPGTRLLVL.

The table lists this clonotype with many counts. The chain is built from TRBV28 and TRBJ2-1, with 7 bases matching TRBD2. Trimming at V came to 2 bases and at J to 3 bases, leaving 1 base not matched to a gene. Germline CDR1 MDHEN, CDR2 SYDVKM. There are 14 residues in the CDR3. CDR3: CASSLRGGYNEQFF. The CDR3 DNA reads TGTGCCAGCAGTTTACGCGGGGGCTACAATGAGCAGTTCTTC. Drawing the rest from reference TRBV28 and TRBJ2-1, the complete variable domain is DVKVTQSSRYLVKRTGEKVFLECVQDMDHENMFWYRQDPGLGLRLIYFSYDVKMKEKGDIPEGYSVSREKKERFSLILESASTNQTSMYLCASSLRGGYNEQFFGPGTRLTVL.

J is TRBJ1-1 and V is TRBV9; TRBD1 aligns across 7 bases. Germline values: CDR1 SGDLS, CDR2 YYNGEE. The CDR3 is made up of 14 amino acids. V was clipped by 0 bases and J by 4 bases; unmatched bases: 3. The CDR3 sequence: CASSVGKGATEAFF. In nucleotides, the CDR3 is TGTGCCAGCAGCGTAGGTAAGGGGGCCACTGAAGCTTTCTTT.

V is TRBV15 and J is TRBJ2-7, with D hard to call. The CDR3 runs to 14 residues. V shed 0 bases and J shed 0 bases, with 6 bases lying between them. Germline CDR1 is LNHNV and CDR2 is YYDKDF (reference sequence). The CDR3: CATSRETVSYEQYF. The CDR3 nucleotides are TGTGCCACCAGCAGAGAGACGGTCTCCTACGAGCAGTACTTC.

The chain is built from TRBV27 and TRBJ1-4, with D hard to call. Trimming pared 2 bases from V and 12 bases from J, leaving 13 bases between. CDR1 is MNHEY and CDR2 is SMNVEV in the germline V gene (reference sequence). This CDR3 comprises 13 residues. Here the CDR3 reads CASSLGLKRELFF. The CDR3 coding sequence is TGTGCCAGCAGTTTAGGTTTGAAGAGGGAACTGTTTTTT. Full variable domain (remainder filled in from reference TRBV27 and TRBJ1-4): EAQVTQNPRYLITVTGKKLTVTCSQNMNHEYMSWYRQDPGLGLRQIYYSMNVEVTDKGDVPEGYKVSRKEKRNFPLILESPSPNQTSLYFCASSLGLKRELFFGSGTQLSVL.

The chain carries TRBV15 and TRBJ2-1; D perhaps matches TRBD1 (6 bases). V dropped 7 bases and J dropped 8 bases, with 24 bases sitting between them. Germline loops: CDR1 LNHNV, CDR2 YYDKDF (reference sequence). This CDR3 is 16 amino acids long. CDR3 sequence reads: CATTSLIEGVLYEQFF. For the CDR3, the DNA is TGTGCCACCACCTCTTTAATAGAGGGGGTATTGTATGAGCAGTTCTTC.

This clonotype has more than one count but fewer than ten. This chain connects TRBV4-2 to TRBJ2-3; D remains ambiguous. Germline lookup yields CDR1 LGHNA and CDR2 YNFKEQ. Trimming left V 1 base short and J 1 base short, with 9 bases between. The CDR3 runs to 15 residues. The CDR3 loop reads CASSQALVRTDTQYF. The CDR3 bases are TGTGCCAGCAGCCAAGCCCTAGTGCGCACAGATACGCAGTATTTT.

This clonotype was seen at least ten times. The J gene is TRBJ2-7, the V gene TRBV6-1, with 12 positions matching TRBD1. Germline CDR1 reads MNHNS; CDR2 reads SASEGT. V dropped 3 bases and J dropped 3; count of bases not matched to a gene: 3. The CDR3 is 15 amino acids. The CDR3 coding sequence is TGTGCCAGCAGTGACGGGACAGGGGGCTTCTACGAGCAGTACTTC. Translating it yields CASSDGTGGFYEQYF.

Remarks on this clonotype: A much larger clone lies one base from this, so it may be a read error. The chain employs TRBV19 and TRBJ2-1; D is unresolved. CDR1 and CDR2 (germline): LNHDA, SQIVND (reference sequence). Between the trimmed V and J ends, which lost 3 bases and 6 bases, there was a span of 15 bases. The CDR3 contains 15 residues. CDR3: CASSIHGQNPNEQFF. In DNA, the CDR3 is TGTGCCAGTAGTATCCACGGGCAAAACCCCAATGAGCAGTTCTTC. Full variable domain (outside the CDR3, taken from reference TRBV19 and TRBJ2-1): DGGITQSPKYLFRKEGQNVTLSCEQNLNHDAMYWYRQDPGQGLRLIYYSQIVNDFQKGDIAEGYSVSREKKESFPLTVTSAQKNPTAFYLCASSIHGQNPNEQFFGPGTRLTVL.

This chain connects TRBV6-1 to TRBJ1-6; 9 nucleotides line up with TRBD1. In germline, CDR1 is MNHNS, CDR2 SASEGT. This CDR3 is 16 amino acids long. Trimming took 2 bases from V and 9 from J; bases not matched to a gene: 8. CDR3 bases: TGTGCCAGCAGTGAAAAAGGGGGACAGGGACCTTCACCCCTCCACTTT. This encodes CASSEKGGQGPSPLHF.

V is TRBV11-2 and J is TRBJ2-1, with D possibly being TRBD2 (6 bases). Germline V gene data show CDR1 as SGHAT and CDR2 as FQNNGV. The CDR3 extends over 14 amino acids. Trimming took off 5 bases at V and 10 bases at J, with 18 bases between the two ends. For the CDR3, the DNA is TGTGCCAGCAGCCCAAGGGGACTCTTACGGGAGCAGTTCTTC. Encoded protein: CASSPRGLLREQFF.

Comment on this clonotype: Since the CDR3 does not end with the conserved phenylalanine or tryptophan, this likely comes from a read error. The V gene is TRBV13, the J gene TRBJ2-7; a weak D match, TRBD2 (5 bases). There are 15 residues in the CDR3. Germline V CDR1 and CDR2: PRHDT, FYEKMQ (reference sequence). The germline V and J ends were trimmed by 4 bases and 1 base, with 14 bases remaining between them. CDR3 in amino acids: CASSYWGDGSYEQYL. CDR3 sequence (DNA): TGTGCCAGCAGCTACTGGGGAGATGGGTCCTACGAGCAGTACTTA.

This clonotype was recorded at least ten times. V and J are TRBV6-1 and TRBJ2-7, with D maybe TRBD1 (6 bases). Per germline, CDR1 MNHNS and CDR2 SASEGT. The CDR3 length is 14 residues. V was pared by 1 base and J by 3 bases, with 10 bases between. This CDR3 is CASSEEAGDYEQYF. The DNA for the CDR3 is TGTGCCAGCAGTGAAGAGGCAGGGGACTACGAGCAGTACTTC.

On this clonotype itself: Just one base apart from a much larger clone, this may be a read error. This chain joins TRBV7-9 and TRBJ1-2; 7 bases are shared with TRBD1. Looked up from germline, CDR1 is SEHNR and CDR2 is FQNEAQ (reference sequence). V was pared by 5 bases and J by 0 bases, with 9 bases of the junction left unmatched. The length of the CDR3 is 16 residues. CDR3 DNA: TGTGCCAGCAGCAACAGCGGGACAGACTCTAACTATGGCTACACCTTC. It is translated as CASSNSGTDSNYGYTF.

This clonotype was observed at least ten times. The chain joins TRBV7-3 to TRBJ1-1; D call uncertain. The length of the CDR3 is 15 residues. Germline V lookup: CDR1 SGHTA, CDR2 FQGTGA. V lost 5 bases and J 1 base, leaving 14 bases between the germline ends. This CDR3 is CASSREPAPNTEAFF. CDR3 DNA: TGTGCCAGCAGCCGAGAGCCGGCACCGAACACTGAAGCTTTCTTT. The complete variable domain, with remaining parts taken from reference TRBV7-3 and TRBJ1-1, reads GAGVSQTPSNKVTEKGKYVELRCDPISGHTALYWYRQSLGQGPEFLIYFQGTGAADDSGLPNDRFFAVRPEGSVSTLKIQRTERGDSAVYLCASSREPAPNTEAFFGQGTRLTVV.

V is TRBV5-1 and J is TRBJ1-5; the match to TRBD1 covers 9 bases. The CDR3 consists of 17 residues. Germline V gene data show CDR1 as SGHRS and CDR2 as YFSETQ. Trimming at V came to 4 bases and at J to 0 bases, leaving 8 bases not matched to a gene. CDR3 DNA sequence: TGCGCCAGCAGCCCGGGGACAGGGTTAGGTAGCAATCAGCCCCAGCATTTT. This encodes CASSPGTGLGSNQPQHF.

The count of this clonotype is one. A read error may be the cause here, since a much bigger clone is one base away. The CDR3 end shows no conserved phenylalanine or tryptophan, and so a read error is likely. The chain combines TRBV6-5 with TRBJ1-2; D is possibly TRBD1 (5 bases). Germline V gene lookup returns CDR1 MNHEY and CDR2 SVGAGI. The CDR3 runs to 13 residues. Deletions cut 4 bases from V and 4 bases from J, with 10 bases between. The CDR3 spells CASSLARAYGYTS. DNA of the CDR3: TGTGCCAGCAGTTTGGCCAGGGCCTATGGCTACACCTCC.